The next 2 T cell receptor beta chains were all read from a single sample in a study of beta chain features in type 1 diabetes. The whole isolated RNA underwent reverse transcription, so sequencing captured expressed TCRB transcripts. TCRdb keeps only in-frame clones here, not all; method: immunoSEQ multiplex PCR. The sample shows about 240,000 clones, 27% of them seen only once. Sequenced material: central memory CD4+ T cells from blood. The receptors stem from a man aged 30 to 45 in good health.

This clone was counted a few times. This sequence joins TRBV7-2 and TRBJ2-1, with D tentatively TRBD1 (5 bases). Germline V CDR1 and CDR2: SGHTA, FQGNSA. Trimming cost V 4 bases and J 2 bases, with 12 bases left between them. The CDR3 consists of 15 residues. The CDR3 sequence is CASSSQGGPYNEQFF. The CDR3 DNA is TGTGCCAGCAGCTCCCAGGGTGGCCCCTACAATGAGCAGTTCTTC.

The sample holds a few counts of this clone. The genes are TRBV5-1 and TRBJ2-7; D gene unclear. V lost 4 bases, J lost 0 bases, and 17 bases lay in between. The CDR3 is 16 residues long. Germline CDR1 SGHRS, CDR2 YFSETQ. As DNA, the CDR3 is TGCGCCAGCAGCGCTACCGAGATTCTTTACTCCTACGAGCAGTACTTC. Its translation: CASSATEILYSYEQYF. Full variable domain (outside the CDR3, taken from reference TRBV5-1 and TRBJ2-7): KAGVTQTPRYLIKTRGQQVTLSCSPISGHRSVSWYQQTPGQGLQFLFEYFSETQRNKGNFPGRFSGRQFSNSRSEMNVSTLELGDSALYLCASSATEILYSYEQYFGPGTRLTVT.